The next 22 T cell receptor beta chains were all read from a single sample in a study of cytomegalovirus exposure and HLA in healthy donors. PCR involved 60 Vbeta and 13 Jbeta primers. Clones were sequenced by immunoSEQ multiplex PCR, and TCRdb holds only the in-frame ones, with some missing. Altogether under 55,000 clones are present, around 70% being singletons, with the ten largest covering 2.5% to 3%. The specimen was PBMCs. The receptors come from a man younger than 30 in good health and CMV-seronegative.

The genes are TRBV9 and TRBJ2-1; no clear D. This CDR3 contains 15 residues. Germline CDR1 and CDR2: SGDLS and YYNGEE. V gave up 4 bases and J gave up 0 bases, with 11 bases separating them. The CDR3 loop reads CASSPLGSSYNEQFF. The CDR3 DNA is TGTGCCAGCAGCCCCCTCGGTAGCTCCTACAATGAGCAGTTCTTC.

The CDR3 spells CASNPTGRDYGYTF. CDR3 nucleotides: TGTGCCAGCAATCCGACAGGGCGGGACTATGGCTACACCTTC. The chain combines TRBV27 with TRBJ1-2; 7 nucleotides agree with TRBD1. The germline V gene has CDR1 MNHEY and CDR2 SMNVEV (reference sequence). The CDR3 extends over 14 amino acids. Unmatched junction bases numbered 8, after V lost 7 bases and J lost 3 bases.

V and J are TRBV29-1 and TRBJ1-2, with 7 bases aligning to TRBD1. J was trimmed by 8 bases and V by 6 bases; bases with no gene match: 15. The CDR3 contains 14 residues. Germline V CDR1 and CDR2: SQVTM, ANQGSEA. This CDR3 reads CSVTRTGGIGGYTF. In DNA form, the CDR3 reads TGCAGCGTGACACGGACAGGTGGGATTGGAGGCTACACCTTC. Drawing the rest from reference TRBV29-1 and TRBJ1-2, the complete variable domain is SAVISQKPSRDICQRGTSLTIQCQVDSQVTMMFWYRQQPGQSLTLIATANQGSEATYESGFVIDKFPISRPNLTFSTLTVSNMSPEDSSIYLCSVTRTGGIGGYTFGSGTRLTVV.

The chain uses TRBV6-5 and TRBJ1-2, with 7 nucleotides matching TRBD1. This CDR3 has 13 amino acids. V shed 6 bases and J 3 bases; nucleotides not matched to a gene: 4. The V gene's germline CDR1 is MNHEY and CDR2 SVGAGI. CDR3 DNA: TGTGCCAGCAGGGGGACAGCCCACTATGGCTACACCTTC. Translated, it gives CASRGTAHYGYTF.

The chain links TRBV6-1 to TRBJ2-7; D might be TRBD1 (6 bases). This CDR3 has 14 residues. The V gene lost 0 bases and the J gene lost 4 bases, with 10 bases spanning the gap. Germline V gene sequence: CDR1 MNHNS, CDR2 SASEGT. The CDR3 loop reads CASSEAGRGYEQYF. The CDR3, as DNA: TGTGCCAGCAGTGAAGCGGGCAGGGGATACGAGCAGTACTTC.

This clone has just a few counts. The rearrangement uses TRBV5-1 and TRBJ2-7; TRBD2 is a possible D gene (6 bases). The germline V gene has CDR1 SGHRS and CDR2 YFSETQ. The V and J ends lost 0 bases and 2 bases respectively, with 15 bases between them. CDR3 length equals 16 residues. As DNA, the CDR3 is TGCGCCAGCAGCTTGGATAGCGGAGCAACCCCCTACGAGCAGTACTTC. Protein product: CASSLDSGATPYEQYF.

This clone was seen once. This sequence joins TRBV19 and TRBJ2-1; D ambiguous. Germline-derived CDR1 and CDR2 are LNHDA and SQIVND (reference sequence). V was shortened by 6 bases and J by 10 bases, with 10 bases between the two germline ends. This CDR3 has 11 residues. The CDR3 DNA reads as TGTGCCAGTAGCTCAGTCCTGGAGCAGTTCTTC. It translates to CASSSVLEQFF.

This sequence joins TRBV6-5 and TRBJ2-7, with TRBD1 matching 7 bases. CDR3 length: 14 amino acids. The germline gives CDR1 MNHEY, CDR2 SVGAGI. V lost 6 bases, J lost 6 bases, and 11 bases stayed unmatched. The CDR3 coding sequence is TGTGCCAGCAGCCAACACAGGGGATCCCCCGAGCAGTACTTC. This gives the protein CASSQHRGSPEQYF.

The chain combines TRBV7-9 with TRBJ2-5; D perhaps matches TRBD2 (5 bases). The germline V gene has CDR1 SEHNR and CDR2 FQNEAQ (reference sequence). V gave up 4 bases and J gave up 2 bases, with 8 bases separating them. This CDR3 has 13 amino acids. The CDR3 DNA is TGTGCCAGCAGCTCCGGACTGCAAGAGACCCAGTACTTC. Residues: CASSSGLQETQYF. Based on the CDR3 plus reference TRBV7-9 and TRBJ2-5, the full variable domain is DTGVSQNPRHKITKRGQNVTFRCDPISEHNRLYWYRQTLGQGPEFLTYFQNEAQLEKSRLLSDRFSAERPKGSFSTLEIQRTEQGDSAMYLCASSSGLQETQYFGPGTRLLVL.

J is TRBJ2-5 and V is TRBV5-4; 8 nucleotides align to TRBD1. The V gene end was trimmed by 3 bases and the J gene end by 5 bases; junction bases not matched to a gene: 3. CDR3 length: 13 amino acids. The germline CDR1 and CDR2 sequences are SGHNT and YYREEE (reference sequence). This CDR3 reads CASSSGGRETQYF. In nucleotides, the CDR3 is TGTGCCAGCAGCTCAGGGGGCCGTGAGACCCAGTACTTC. The full variable domain, in which reference TRBV5-4 and TRBJ2-5 provide the parts outside the CDR3, is ETGVTQSPTHLIKTRGQQVTLRCSSQSGHNTVSWYQQALGQGPQFIFQYYREEENGRGNFPPRFSGLQFPNYSSELNVNALELDDSALYLCASSSGGRETQYFGPGTRLLVL.

In DNA form, the CDR3 reads TGTGCCAGCCCTCCTTTAGGGGAGCTGTTTTTT. This encodes CASPPLGELFF. The gene calls are TRBV6-7 and TRBJ2-2; no definite D call. TRBV6-7 is identified as an open reading frame with a role that is uncertain. The V end was cut by 8 bases, the J end by 8 bases, with 9 bases between. The CDR3 extends over 11 amino acids.

This chain's CDR3 is CASSQDRGTVSSYEQYF. For the CDR3, the DNA is TGCGCCAGCAGCCAAGATAGGGGGACAGTCAGCTCCTACGAGCAGTACTTC. This sequence joins TRBV4-1 and TRBJ2-7; 7 nucleotides match TRBD1. This CDR3 spans 17 amino acids. V shed 0 bases and J 0 bases; nucleotides not matched to a gene: 8. Per the germline V gene, CDR1 is MGHRA and CDR2 is YSYEKL.

This clone was recorded once. The CDR3 DNA sequence: TGTGCCACCGGGGCAGGGGGTACAGATACGCAGTATTTT. Protein sequence: CATGAGGTDTQYF. The chain joins TRBV9 to TRBJ2-3, with 7 nucleotides matching TRBD1. This CDR3 comprises 13 residues. V trimming: 9 bases; J trimming: 3 bases; junction bases outside the gene matches: 7. Germline values: CDR1 SGDLS, CDR2 YYNGEE.

The rearrangement uses TRBV30 and TRBJ2-1, with 8 bases identical to TRBD1. Germline loops: CDR1 GTSNPN, CDR2 SVGIG (reference sequence). The CDR3 runs 14 residues. V was pared by 2 bases and J by 3 bases, with 3 bases of the junction left unmatched. Written as DNA, the CDR3 is TGTGCCTGGAGTCAGGGGGCTATCTACAATGAGCAGTTCTTC. As protein: CAWSQGAIYNEQFF.

The CDR3 sequence is CAWSPLGIGYTF. CDR3 nucleotides: TGTGCCTGGAGTCCACTCGGGATCGGCTACACCTTC. The rearrangement links TRBV30 to TRBJ1-2; D unclear. Looked up from germline, CDR1 is GTSNPN and CDR2 is SVGIG (reference sequence). V was cut by 2 bases and J by 8 bases, with 12 bases left in between. The CDR3 spans 12 residues.

This chain links TRBV30 with TRBJ2-1; 9 bases line up with TRBD2. There are 18 residues in the CDR3. Trimming cost V 5 bases and J 0 bases; bases outside gene matches: 14. Looked up from germline, CDR1 is GTSNPN and CDR2 is SVGIG (reference sequence). As DNA, the CDR3 is TGTGCCTGGGCCCCGATAATTCTAGCGGGGCTCTCCTACAATGAGCAGTTCTTC. Its protein is CAWAPIILAGLSYNEQFF.

In its sample, this clone was seen a few times. The rearrangement joins TRBV6-1 to TRBJ2-3; 10 bases fit TRBD1. Germline V lookup: CDR1 MNHNS, CDR2 SASEGT. J was trimmed by 3 bases and V by 5 bases; bases with no gene match: 5. The CDR3 is made up of 15 amino acids. Here the CDR3 DNA reads TGTGCCAGCAGTCCAAGGACAGGGGGAACAGATACGCAGTATTTT. It is translated as CASSPRTGGTDTQYF.

CDR3 sequence (DNA): TGCGCCAGCAGCCATCACTTAGGGACTAGCGGGAGGGGAGGGGAGCAGTACTTC. Protein: CASSHHLGTSGRGGEQYF. The chain combines TRBV4-1 with TRBJ2-7; 16 bases line up with TRBD2. V was clipped by 3 bases and J by 7 bases; unmatched bases: 12. The CDR3 consists of 18 residues. The V gene's germline CDR1 is MGHRA and CDR2 YSYEKL.

This clone was counted only a few times. In DNA form, the CDR3 reads TGTGCCAGCAGTTTAGAGAGTCTAGCGGGAGCCCAGTACTTC. Its translation is CASSLESLAGAQYF. The chain uses TRBV28 and TRBJ2-5, with 10 bases matching TRBD2. CDR3 length equals 14 residues. From germline, CDR1 is MDHEN and CDR2 SYDVKM. Trimming took 2 bases from V and 9 from J; bases not matched to a gene: 6.

This clone showed up just a few times. V usage is TRBV5-6 and J usage is TRBJ1-5; D is uncertain. CDR3 length equals 15 residues. CDR1 and CDR2 from the germline V gene are SGHDT and YYEEEE. V lost 3 bases, J lost 6 bases, and 16 bases lay in between. CDR3 sequence: CASSWGSGWAQPQHF. CDR3 nucleotides: TGTGCCAGCAGCTGGGGTTCGGGGTGGGCTCAGCCCCAGCATTTT.

The rearrangement uses TRBV2 and TRBJ2-7, with TRBD2 matching over 11 bases. Germline V CDR1 and CDR2: SNHLY, FYNNEI. The length of the CDR3 is 14 residues. With 7 bases clipped from V and 6 bases from J, the junction kept 8 bases outside the gene matches. CDR3 loop: CASNIAGGPGEQYF. The CDR3 bases are TGTGCCAGCAACATAGCGGGAGGGCCAGGCGAGCAGTACTTC.

The genes are TRBV18 and TRBJ1-1; 7 positions match TRBD1. CDR1 is KGHSH, CDR2 LQKENI, per germline. V gave up 4 bases and J gave up 1 base; unmatched junction bases: 3. CDR3 size: 14 residues. CDR3 DNA sequence: TGTGCCAGCTCACACGGACAGGAGAACACTGAAGCTTTCTTT. Its translation is CASSHGQENTEAFF.